This TCR beta chain was identified in a study of cytomegalovirus exposure and HLA in healthy donors. Study-level points and caveats: It was only CMV serostatus that was available as immune exposure information.

PCR involved 60 Vbeta and 13 Jbeta primers. Here immunoSEQ multiplex PCR was the method, and the copy in TCRdb shows in-frame clones only, minus some. The repertoire has over 110,000 clones, roughly two thirds of them found once; the top ten carry over 1%. Germline values: CDR1 MNHNS, CDR2 SASEGT. The V end lost 0 bases, the J end lost 11 bases, and 7 bases lay between the germline ends. The CDR3 length is 11 residues. Worth noting for this clone: Its target is not known.

The sequence was collected from a middle-aged woman in good health and CMV-seronegative. The chain recombines TRBV6-1 with TRBJ1-2; the D is unclear. Sequences were obtained from PBMCs. As DNA, the CDR3 is TGTGCCAGCAGTGAAGCGGGCACATACACCTTC. Translating it yields CASSEAGTYTF.